The source of this T cell receptor (beta chain) is a study of blood T cell repertoires in COVID-19. Study summary: Spain, Italy and the United States supplied samples that represented acute and convalescent COVID-19. T cells, B-cell-depleted T cells, or PBMCs provided the cDNA or gDNA that served as material.

V lost 6 bases and J lost 2, with 12 bases in between. Germline values: CDR1 KGHDR, CDR2 SFDVKD. The CDR3 is 14 amino acids. The authors' processing: Reference gene primers were amplified, and this amplification served to estimate nucleated cell counts. The table came from immunoSEQ multiplex PCR; TCRdb's copy has only in-frame clones and leaves some out. D and trimming were read from the DNA, whereas the V and J calls and clone size are those reported in that table. The sample includes 200,000 to 250,000 clones, approximately 83% of them seen just once. The specimen sequenced was peripheral blood. The V and J genes are TRBV24-1 and TRBJ1-1; D perhaps matches TRBD1 (5 bases). The TCR was taken from a woman in her forties or fifties with acute or convalescent COVID-19. The CDR3 nucleotides read TGTGCCACCAGTTCCGGCAGGGCTAACACTGAAGCTTTCTTT. It is translated as CATSSGRANTEAFF.